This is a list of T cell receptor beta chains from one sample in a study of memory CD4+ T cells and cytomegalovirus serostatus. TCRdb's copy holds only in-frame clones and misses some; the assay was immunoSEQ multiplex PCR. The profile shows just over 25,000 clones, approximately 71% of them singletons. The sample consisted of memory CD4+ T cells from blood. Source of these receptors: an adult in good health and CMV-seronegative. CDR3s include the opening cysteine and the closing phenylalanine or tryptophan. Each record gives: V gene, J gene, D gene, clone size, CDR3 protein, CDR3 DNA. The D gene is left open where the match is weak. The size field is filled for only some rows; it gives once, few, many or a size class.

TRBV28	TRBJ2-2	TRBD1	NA	CASSLYEGASGTGELFF	TGTGCCAGCAGTTTATACGAGGGGGCGTCGGGCACCGGGGAGCTGTTTTTT
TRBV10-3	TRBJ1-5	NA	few	CAISGGINEPQHF	TGTGCCATCAGTGGGGGGATAAACGAGCCCCAGCATTTT
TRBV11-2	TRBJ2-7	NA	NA	CASSFLPGDYEQYF	TGTGCCAGCAGCTTTCTACCAGGAGACTACGAGCAGTACTTC
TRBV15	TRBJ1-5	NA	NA	CATSRAQGQPQHF	TGTGCCACCAGCAGAGCCCAGGGGCAGCCCCAGCATTTT
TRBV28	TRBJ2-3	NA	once	CASSLLWDPAQDTQYF	TGTGCCAGCAGTTTATTGTGGGACCCCGCCCAGGATACGCAGTATTTT
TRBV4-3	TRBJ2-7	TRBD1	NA	CASSQDGTGKYEQYF	TGCGCCAGCAGCCAAGATGGGACAGGTAAATACGAGCAGTACTTC
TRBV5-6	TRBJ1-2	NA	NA	CASSLDRSYGYTF	TGTGCCAGCAGCTTGGACAGGAGCTATGGCTACACCTTC
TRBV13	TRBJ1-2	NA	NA	CASSLRTGSVGYTF	TGTGCCAGCAGCTTAAGAACAGGGTCGGTTGGCTACACCTTC
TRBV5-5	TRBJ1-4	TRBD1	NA	CASSLVAGQGYEKLFF	TGTGCCAGCAGCTTGGTTGCGGGACAGGGTTACGAAAAACTGTTTTTT
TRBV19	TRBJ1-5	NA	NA	CASSIRQFNQPQHF	TGTGCCAGTAGTATTCGGCAGTTCAATCAGCCCCAGCATTTT
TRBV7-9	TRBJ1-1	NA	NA	CASSLEGGRAFF	TGTGCCAGCAGCTTAGAGGGTGGCAGGGCTTTCTTT
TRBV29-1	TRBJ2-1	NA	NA	CSVERGTALSLNEQFF	TGCAGCGTTGAACGGGGGACGGCGCTGTCCTTGAATGAGCAGTTCTTC
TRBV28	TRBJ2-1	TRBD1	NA	CASSPRPRTGDNEQFF	TGTGCCAGCAGTCCTAGGCCAAGGACAGGGGACAATGAGCAGTTCTTC
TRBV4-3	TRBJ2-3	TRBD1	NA	CASSQDPDRATDTQYF	TGCGCCAGCAGCCAAGATCCCGACAGGGCAACAGATACGCAGTATTTT
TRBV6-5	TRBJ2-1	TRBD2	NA	CASSETGGYNEQFF	TGTGCCAGCAGTGAGACCGGGGGGTACAATGAGCAGTTCTTC
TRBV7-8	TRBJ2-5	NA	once	CASSFQETQYF	TGTGCCAGCAGCTTCCAAGAGACCCAGTACTTC
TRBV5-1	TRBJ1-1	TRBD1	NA	CASSPAGGSVNTEAFF	TGCGCCAGCAGCCCGGCAGGGGGGTCGGTGAACACTGAAGCTTTCTTT
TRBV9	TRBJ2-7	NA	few	CASSVEQGGYEQYF	TGTGCCAGCAGCGTAGAACAGGGGGGGTACGAGCAGTACTTC
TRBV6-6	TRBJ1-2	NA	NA	CASTLAGGSYGYTF	TGTGCCAGCACCCTGGCGGGGGGTAGCTATGGCTACACCTTC
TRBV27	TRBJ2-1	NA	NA	CASNRVRSYNEQFF	TGTGCCAGCAACAGGGTGAGGTCCTACAATGAGCAGTTCTTC
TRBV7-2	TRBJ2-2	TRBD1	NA	CASSAGGAGELFF	TGTGCCAGCAGCGCAGGGGGTGCCGGGGAGCTGTTTTTT
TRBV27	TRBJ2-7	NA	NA	CASRTPGRYFQQYF	TGTGCCAGCAGAACCCCGGGACGCTATTTCCAGCAGTACTTC
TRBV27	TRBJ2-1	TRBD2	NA	CASRGNIAGEYNEQFF	TGTGCCAGCAGGGGGAATATAGCGGGAGAGTACAATGAGCAGTTCTTC
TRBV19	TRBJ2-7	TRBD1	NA	CASSPPGTGLWEQYF	TGTGCCAGTAGTCCCCCCGGGACAGGGCTTTGGGAGCAGTACTTC
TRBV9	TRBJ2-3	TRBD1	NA	CASSSGDRATDTQYF	TGTGCCAGCAGCTCCGGCGACAGGGCCACGGATACGCAGTATTTT
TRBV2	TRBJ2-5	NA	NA	CASGLQQETQYF	TGTGCCAGCGGGCTGCAACAAGAGACCCAGTACTTC
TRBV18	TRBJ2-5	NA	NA	CASSTQETQYF	TGTGCCAGCTCAACTCAAGAGACCCAGTACTTC
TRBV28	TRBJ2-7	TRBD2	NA	CASSLLAGGVGEQYF	TGTGCCAGCAGTTTACTAGCGGGAGGAGTAGGCGAGCAGTACTTC
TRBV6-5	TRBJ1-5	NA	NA	CASSYKRGDQPQHF	TGTGCCAGCAGCTATAAACGGGGTGATCAGCCCCAGCATTTT
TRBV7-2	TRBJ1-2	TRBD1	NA	CASSSSQGARYGYTF	TGTGCCAGCAGCTCCTCACAGGGGGCGAGATATGGCTACACCTTC
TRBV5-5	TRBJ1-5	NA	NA	CASSLAGMVEPQHF	TGTGCCAGCAGCTTGGCGGGGATGGTGGAGCCCCAGCATTTT
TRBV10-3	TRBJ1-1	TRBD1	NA	CAIRGTALMNTEAFF	TGTGCCATCAGGGGGACAGCGCTCATGAACACTGAAGCTTTCTTT
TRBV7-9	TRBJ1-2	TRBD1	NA	CASSLRDSNYGYTF	TGTGCCAGCAGCTTACGGGACAGTAACTATGGCTACACCTTC
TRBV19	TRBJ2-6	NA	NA	CASSTGGVFEANVLTF	TGTGCCAGTAGTACGGGCGGAGTCTTCGAGGCCAACGTCCTGACTTTC
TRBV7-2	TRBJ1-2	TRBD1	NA	CASSPQEGGGYGYTF	TGTGCCAGCAGCCCCCAGGAAGGGGGCGGCTATGGCTACACCTTC
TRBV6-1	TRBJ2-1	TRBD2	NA	CASSDGVAGASYNEQFF	TGTGCCAGCAGTGACGGGGTAGCGGGAGCCTCCTACAATGAGCAGTTCTTC
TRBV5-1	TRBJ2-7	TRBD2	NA	CASSPREAYEQYF	TGCGCCAGCAGCCCCCGGGAGGCCTACGAGCAGTACTTC
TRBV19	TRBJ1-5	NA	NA	CASRNDQQVNNQPQHF	TGTGCCAGTAGGAACGATCAGCAGGTGAACAATCAGCCCCAGCATTTT
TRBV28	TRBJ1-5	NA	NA	CASSQKTGLPNQPQHF	TGTGCCAGCAGCCAAAAGACAGGCCTACCCAATCAGCCCCAGCATTTT
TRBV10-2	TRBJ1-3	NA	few	CASSESQGNTIYF	TGCGCCAGCAGTGAGTCTCAAGGGAACACCATATATTTT
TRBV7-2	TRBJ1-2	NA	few	CASRRPIRGYGYTF	TGTGCCAGCAGACGACCGATCCGGGGGTACGGCTACACCTTC
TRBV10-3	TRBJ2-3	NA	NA	CAISEGLSTDTQYF	TGTGCCATCAGTGAGGGGCTAAGCACAGATACGCAGTATTTT
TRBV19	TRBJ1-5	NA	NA	CASRKDNPGQPQHF	TGTGCCAGTAGGAAAGACAATCCCGGTCAGCCCCAGCATTTT
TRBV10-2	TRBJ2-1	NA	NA	CASTGDRGTNEQFF	TGCGCCAGCACGGGGGACCGAGGTACGAATGAGCAGTTCTTC
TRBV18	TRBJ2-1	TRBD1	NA	CASSRGTGLNNEQFF	TGTGCCAGCTCACGGGGGACAGGGCTCAACAATGAGCAGTTCTTC